This entry is about one T cell receptor (beta chain). The source of the sample is a study of T cells in localized non-small cell lung cancer. Some clones are missing from TCRdb's copy, which holds only in-frame ones; the method was immunoSEQ multiplex PCR. The table shows fewer than 20,000 clones, with about 83% occurring only once. The receptor was derived from a male donor aged 60 or older with stage III lung adenocarcinoma. The sequenced sample was peripheral blood, obtained before any cancer treatment.

The CDR3 protein is CASSQDLVAGGAEQFF. In nucleotides, the CDR3 is TGCGCCAGCAGCCAAGATCTGGTAGCGGGGGGGGCTGAGCAGTTCTTC. The genes are TRBV4-1 and TRBJ2-1; 11 bases fit TRBD2. Germline V CDR1 and CDR2: MGHRA, YSYEKL. The CDR3 has 16 residues. Germline trimming cut 0 bases from V and 9 bases from J; bases unmatched to any gene: 7.